This TCR beta chain derives from a study of cytomegalovirus exposure and HLA in healthy donors. Concerning this clone: Its antigen is still unknown.

Points from the study as a whole: Researchers reportedly found TCR beta sequences accurately predicted most subjects' HLA-A and HLA-B alleles. Relative to the roughly 640-donor mean, N-insertions were reportedly fewer in an Asian-associated ancestry cluster in a later analysis. Common viral pathogens seemed to be connected with several of the most significant clusters, according to a later analysis. The study labeled 164 TCR beta chains cytomegalovirus-associated.

Germline V gene data show CDR1 as MDHEN and CDR2 as SYDVKM. The V gene lost 6 bases and the J gene lost 2 bases, with 11 bases spanning the gap. The CDR3 covers 15 residues. PCR amplification relied on 60 Vbeta primers (plus 13 Jbeta primers). Assay used: immunoSEQ multiplex PCR; TCRdb lists only in-frame clones, some missing. Here the sample spans about 120,000 clones, 80% to 85% being singletons. Material: PBMCs. The chain joins TRBV28 to TRBJ1-6, with D possibly being TRBD1 (5 bases). This receptor was identified in a young man in good health and CMV-seronegative. The CDR3 DNA is TGTGCCAGCAGGACAACAGGAACCTATAATTCACCCCTCCACTTT. Translated, it gives CASRTTGTYNSPLHF.